A selection of T cell receptor beta chains follows, all from one sample in a study of OX40 agonist ivuxolimab in advanced cancers. Sequencing was performed with immunoSEQ multiplex PCR; in TCRdb, only in-frame clones are kept and a portion is missing. The sample carries approximately 56,000 clones, approximately 75% recorded once. The specimen comprised CD4+ or CD8+ T cells sorted from blood, sampled in a trial of the OX40 agonist ivuxolimab. These receptors came from an adult with an advanced solid tumor such as melanoma, head and neck, liver or kidney cancer. Each CDR3 is given with its conserved first and last residue. Size is stated for part of the rows, as once, few or many counts, or as a class when the clone is expanded.

CDR3aa,j_gene,v_gene,abundance
CASSLAPPQVNEKLFF,TRBJ1-4,TRBV5-5,.
CASSRDRDFGEQYF,TRBJ2-7,TRBV6-6,.
CASSLVQLAGAQETQYF,TRBJ2-5,TRBV7-9,once
CASRGGTGAASGNTIYF,TRBJ1-3,TRBV5-1,few
CSALIAGPGDTQYF,TRBJ2-3,TRBV29-1,once
CASSPTLAGGFTDTQYF,TRBJ2-3,TRBV9,.
CASSPEAYEQYF,TRBJ2-7,TRBV5-1,few
CASSALTAGNTIYF,TRBJ1-3,TRBV9,.
CASSQDRGYGYTF,TRBJ1-2,TRBV4-1,.
CASSVEGRPYNEQFF,TRBJ2-1,TRBV9,few
CASGRASLYNEQFF,TRBJ2-1,TRBV2,.
CASSQVTGVGSYEQYF,TRBJ2-7,TRBV7-2,few
CASGLPGPRHNEQFF,TRBJ2-1,TRBV12-5,.
CASSPTPPWPQYF,TRBJ2-5,TRBV11-2,.
CASGTQPNTGELFF,TRBJ2-2,TRBV5-1,.
CASGRTALIDTQYF,TRBJ2-3,TRBV27,.
CASSTGTSTEQYF,TRBJ2-7,TRBV2,.
CAISDRAYEQYF,TRBJ2-7,TRBV10-3,.
CASSTAGVREFF,TRBJ2-1,TRBV19,.
CASSQEGYEKLFF,TRBJ1-4,TRBV4-2,medium-sized
CASKRGANQNEQFF,TRBJ2-1,TRBV2,.
CASSVAGYNSPLHF,TRBJ1-6,TRBV9,.
CASSRPGQGENYGYTF,TRBJ1-2,TRBV5-4,.
CASSEEGGDNSPLHF,TRBJ1-6,TRBV2,.
CASSLSAGDLGTEAFF,TRBJ1-1,TRBV5-5,few
CASTTYGAGSYEQYF,TRBJ2-7,TRBV28,.
CASSLGSVNTEAFF,TRBJ1-1,TRBV7-2,few
CASSASGGQGVYGYTF,TRBJ1-2,TRBV6-1,.
CASSIRGLAGGFYEQYF,TRBJ2-7,TRBV19,few
CASSPDSNQPQHF,TRBJ1-5,TRBV14,.
CASSSPRSKSPYEQYF,TRBJ2-7,TRBV19,.
CASSLGDRGDQPQHF,TRBJ1-5,TRBV5-1,.
CASSLAWATDTQYF,TRBJ2-3,TRBV7-9,.
CASSSSLAGGREQYF,TRBJ2-7,TRBV11-3,.
CASSVVVGAGTDTQYF,TRBJ2-3,TRBV9,.
CASSLQGAVVNGYTF,TRBJ1-2,TRBV28,few
CASSLADGNTDTQYF,TRBJ2-3,TRBV7-6,few
CASSNRQAAGDEKLFF,TRBJ1-4,TRBV5-1,.
CASSLGTVDDEQFF,TRBJ2-1,TRBV7-6,.
CATEWGFSGANVLTF,TRBJ2-6,TRBV7-9,.
CASSEAIRSTEAFF,TRBJ1-1,TRBV6-1,.
CASSPTRGPHQPQHF,TRBJ1-5,TRBV19,.
CASSAGANVLTF,TRBJ2-6,TRBV19,.
CASSFGRREAKDTQYF,TRBJ2-3,TRBV5-1,once
CASSLDRGGSGNTIYF,TRBJ1-3,TRBV11-2,.
CASSWGSTGASEKLFF,TRBJ1-4,TRBV5-5,.
CASSLGAPYEQYF,TRBJ2-7,TRBV5-4,once
CASSLRLAGFDNEQFF,TRBJ2-1,TRBV19,.
CASRKQGGWANEKLFF,TRBJ1-4,TRBV19,few
CASSLTPNTEAFF,TRBJ1-1,TRBV19,few
CASTPGGAVYYF,TRBJ1-3,TRBV6-5,.
CASSQDLGKTQYF,TRBJ2-5,TRBV4-2,.
CASSIQGYEQYF,TRBJ2-7,TRBV19,.
CASSLGPAGASYEQYF,TRBJ2-7,TRBV5-1,.
CASGPRVREKLFF,TRBJ1-4,TRBV2,.
CASRPVRSEQYF,TRBJ2-7,TRBV5-8,.
CASSAPDRLNEKLFF,TRBJ1-4,TRBV27,.